The present T cell receptor beta chain was sequenced within a study of blood T cell repertoires in COVID-19. Looking at the study overall: The origin of the acute and convalescent COVID-19 samples was the United States, Italy and Spain. PBMCs, B-cell-depleted T cells, or T cells provided the cDNA or gDNA that made up the material.

Per the original methods: For nucleated cells, counts were estimated from reference gene primer amplification. Libraries were prepared by immunoSEQ multiplex PCR; TCRdb keeps only in-frame clonotypes and omits some of them. From that table come the V and J calls and clone size; the DNA was used to work out D and trimming. The sample has approximately 330,000 clones, around nine tenths seen once. This CDR3 has 18 residues. V dropped 0 bases and J dropped 0; count of bases not matched to a gene: 7. CDR1 LNHNV and CDR2 YYDKDF come from the germline V gene (reference sequence). The sequence was collected from a woman between 45 and 60 years old with active or convalescent COVID-19. Sequenced input: peripheral blood. The chain couples TRBV15 to TRBJ2-4, with 8 bases aligning to TRBD2. DNA of the CDR3: TGTGCCACCAGCAGAGAGCCACTAGCGGACCTAGCCAAAAACATTCAGTACTTC. Translation gives CATSREPLADLAKNIQYF.